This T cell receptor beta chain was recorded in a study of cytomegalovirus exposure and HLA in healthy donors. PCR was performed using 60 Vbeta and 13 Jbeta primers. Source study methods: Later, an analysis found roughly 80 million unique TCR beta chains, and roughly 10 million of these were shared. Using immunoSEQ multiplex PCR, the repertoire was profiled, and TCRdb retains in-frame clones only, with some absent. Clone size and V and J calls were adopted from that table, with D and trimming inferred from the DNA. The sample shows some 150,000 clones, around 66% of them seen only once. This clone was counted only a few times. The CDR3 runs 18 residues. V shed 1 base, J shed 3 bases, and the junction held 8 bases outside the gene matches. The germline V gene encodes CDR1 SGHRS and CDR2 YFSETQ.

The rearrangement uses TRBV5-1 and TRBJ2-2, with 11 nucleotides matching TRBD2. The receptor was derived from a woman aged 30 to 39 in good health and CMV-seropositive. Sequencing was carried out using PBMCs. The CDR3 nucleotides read TGCGCCAGCAGCTTGACGATTAGCGGGAGGGAGGACACCGGGGAGCTGTTTTTT. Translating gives CASSLTISGREDTGELFF.